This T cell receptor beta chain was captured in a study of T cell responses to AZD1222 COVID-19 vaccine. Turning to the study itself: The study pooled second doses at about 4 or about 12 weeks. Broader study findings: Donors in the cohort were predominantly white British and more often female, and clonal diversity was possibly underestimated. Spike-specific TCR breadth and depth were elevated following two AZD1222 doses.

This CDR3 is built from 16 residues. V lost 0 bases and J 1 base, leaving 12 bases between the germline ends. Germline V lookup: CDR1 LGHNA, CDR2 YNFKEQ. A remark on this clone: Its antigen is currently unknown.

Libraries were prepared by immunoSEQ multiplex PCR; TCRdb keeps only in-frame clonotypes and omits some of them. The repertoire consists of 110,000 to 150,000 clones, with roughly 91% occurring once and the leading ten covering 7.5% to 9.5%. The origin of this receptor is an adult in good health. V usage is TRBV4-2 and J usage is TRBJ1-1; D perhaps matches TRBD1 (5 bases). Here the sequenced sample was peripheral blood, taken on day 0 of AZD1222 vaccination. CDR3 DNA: TGTGCCAGCAGCCAAGATTGGGGGACTAAGAACACTGAAGCTTTCTTT. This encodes CASSQDWGTKNTEAFF.